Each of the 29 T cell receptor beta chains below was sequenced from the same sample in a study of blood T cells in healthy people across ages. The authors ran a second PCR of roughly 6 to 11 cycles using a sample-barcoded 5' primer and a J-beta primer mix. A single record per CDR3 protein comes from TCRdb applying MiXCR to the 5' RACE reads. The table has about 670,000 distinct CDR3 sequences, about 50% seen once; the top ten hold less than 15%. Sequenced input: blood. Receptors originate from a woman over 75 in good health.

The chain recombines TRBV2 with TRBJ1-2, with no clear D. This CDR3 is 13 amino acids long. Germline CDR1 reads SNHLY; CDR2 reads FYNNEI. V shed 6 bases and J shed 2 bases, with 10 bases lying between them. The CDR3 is CASRETRNYGYTF. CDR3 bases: TGTGCCAGCAGGGAAACACGGAACTATGGCTACACCTTC.

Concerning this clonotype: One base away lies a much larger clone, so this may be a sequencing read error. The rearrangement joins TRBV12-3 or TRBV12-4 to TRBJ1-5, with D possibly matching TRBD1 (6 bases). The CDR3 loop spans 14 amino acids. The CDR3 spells CAGRGGVSNQPQHF. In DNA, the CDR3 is TGTGCCGGCAGGGGTGGGGTGAGCAATCAGCCCCAGCATTTT.

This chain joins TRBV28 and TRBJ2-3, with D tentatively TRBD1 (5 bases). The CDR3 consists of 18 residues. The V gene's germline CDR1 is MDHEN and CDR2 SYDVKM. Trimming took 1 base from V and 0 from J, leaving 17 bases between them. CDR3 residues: CASSLFRVLSTSTDTQYF. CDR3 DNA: TGTGCCAGCAGTTTATTCAGGGTGCTGTCGACTAGCACAGATACGCAGTATTTT.

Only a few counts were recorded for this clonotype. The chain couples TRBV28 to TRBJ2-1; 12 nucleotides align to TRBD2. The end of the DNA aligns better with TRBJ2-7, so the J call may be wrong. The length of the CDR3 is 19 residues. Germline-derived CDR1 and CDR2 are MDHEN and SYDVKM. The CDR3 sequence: CASTTPSGRVRSSYNEQYF. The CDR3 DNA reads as TGTGCCAGCACCACACCTAGCGGGAGGGTTCGCAGCTCTTACAATGAGCAGTACTTC.

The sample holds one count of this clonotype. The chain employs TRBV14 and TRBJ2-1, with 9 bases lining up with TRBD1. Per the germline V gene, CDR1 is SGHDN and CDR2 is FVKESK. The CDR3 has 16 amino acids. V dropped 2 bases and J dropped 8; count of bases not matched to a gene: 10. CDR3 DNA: TGTGCCAGCAGCCAATATCCCGGGACAGGGAGGGATGAGCAGTTCTTC. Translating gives CASSQYPGTGRDEQFF.

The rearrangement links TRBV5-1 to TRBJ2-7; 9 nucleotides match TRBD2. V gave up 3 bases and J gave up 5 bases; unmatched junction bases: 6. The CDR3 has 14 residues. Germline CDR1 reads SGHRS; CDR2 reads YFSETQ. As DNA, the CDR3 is TGCGCCAGCAGCTACCCGGGACTAGCTAACGAGCAGTACTTC. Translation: CASSYPGLANEQYF.

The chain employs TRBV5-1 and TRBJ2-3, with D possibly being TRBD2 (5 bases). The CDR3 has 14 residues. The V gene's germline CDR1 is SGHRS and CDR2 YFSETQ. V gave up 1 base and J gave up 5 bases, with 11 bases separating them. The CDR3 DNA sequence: TGCGCCAGCAGCTTGACTAGGTCGGAAGATACGCAGTATTTT. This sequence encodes CASSLTRSEDTQYF.

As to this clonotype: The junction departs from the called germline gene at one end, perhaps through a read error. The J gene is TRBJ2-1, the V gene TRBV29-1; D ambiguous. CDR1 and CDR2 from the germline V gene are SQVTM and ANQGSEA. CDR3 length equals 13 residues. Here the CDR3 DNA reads TGCAGCGTCTCGACACGAACCTACAATGAGCGGTTCTTC. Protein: CSVSTRTYNERFF.

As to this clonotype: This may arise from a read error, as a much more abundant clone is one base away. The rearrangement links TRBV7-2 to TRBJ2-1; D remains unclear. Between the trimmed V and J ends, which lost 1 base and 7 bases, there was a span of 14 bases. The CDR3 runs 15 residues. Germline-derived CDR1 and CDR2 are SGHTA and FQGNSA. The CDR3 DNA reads TGTGCCAGCAGCTTAGAGGGCAGGAGTAGAAATGAGCAGTTCTTC. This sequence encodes CASSLEGRSRNEQFF.

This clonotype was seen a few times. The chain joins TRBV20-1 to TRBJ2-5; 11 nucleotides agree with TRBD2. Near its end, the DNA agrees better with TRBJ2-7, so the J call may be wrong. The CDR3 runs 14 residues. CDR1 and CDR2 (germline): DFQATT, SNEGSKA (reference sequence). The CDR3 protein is CSASELAGAYEQYF. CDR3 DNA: TGCAGTGCTAGCGAACTAGCGGGAGCCTACGAGCAGTACTTC.

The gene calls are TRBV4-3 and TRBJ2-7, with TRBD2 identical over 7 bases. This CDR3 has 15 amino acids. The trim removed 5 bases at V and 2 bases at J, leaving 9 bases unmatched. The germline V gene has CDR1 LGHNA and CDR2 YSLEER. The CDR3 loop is CASSSGLGLAYEQYF. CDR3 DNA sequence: TGCGCCAGCAGCTCCGGACTAGGGTTGGCCTACGAGCAGTACTTC.

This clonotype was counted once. The CDR3 sequence is CASSPAGRVDTQYF. The CDR3 coding sequence is TGTGCCAGCAGCCCCGCGGGTAGGGTGGATACGCAGTATTTT. The chain carries TRBV3-1 and TRBJ2-3; perhaps TRBD2 as D (5 bases). V was pared by 4 bases and J by 6 bases, with 14 bases between. The CDR3 covers 14 residues. The germline V gene encodes CDR1 LGHDT and CDR2 YNNKEL (reference sequence).

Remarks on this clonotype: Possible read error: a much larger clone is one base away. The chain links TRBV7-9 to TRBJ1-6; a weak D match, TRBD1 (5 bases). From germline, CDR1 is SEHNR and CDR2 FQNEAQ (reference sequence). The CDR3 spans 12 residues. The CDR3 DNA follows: TGTGCCAGCAGCGGATCCAAGGGACCCCCCCACTTT. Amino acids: CASSGSKGPPHF.

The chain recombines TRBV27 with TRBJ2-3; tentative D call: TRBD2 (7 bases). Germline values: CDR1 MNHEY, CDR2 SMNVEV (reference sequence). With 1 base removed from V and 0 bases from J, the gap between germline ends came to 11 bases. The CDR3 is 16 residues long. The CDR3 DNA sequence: TGTGCCAGCAGTTTATGGGGGGGGGCCAGCACAGATACGCAGTATTTT. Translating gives CASSLWGGASTDTQYF.

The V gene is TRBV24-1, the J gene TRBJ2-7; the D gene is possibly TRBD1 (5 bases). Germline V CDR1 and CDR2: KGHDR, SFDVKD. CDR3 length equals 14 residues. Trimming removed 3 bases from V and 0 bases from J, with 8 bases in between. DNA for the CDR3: TGTGCCACCAGTGATCAGGGTGGCTCCTACGAGCAGTACTTC. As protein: CATSDQGGSYEQYF.

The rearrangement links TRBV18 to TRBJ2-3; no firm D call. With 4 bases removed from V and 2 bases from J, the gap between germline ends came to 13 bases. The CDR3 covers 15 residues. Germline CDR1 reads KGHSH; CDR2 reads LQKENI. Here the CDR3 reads CASSLRTVDTDTQYF. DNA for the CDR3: TGTGCCAGCTCACTCAGGACGGTTGACACAGATACGCAGTATTTT.

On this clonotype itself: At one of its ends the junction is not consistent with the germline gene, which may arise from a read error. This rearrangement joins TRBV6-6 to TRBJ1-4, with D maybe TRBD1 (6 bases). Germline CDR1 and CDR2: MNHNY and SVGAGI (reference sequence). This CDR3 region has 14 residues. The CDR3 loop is CACSPLGGGEKLFF. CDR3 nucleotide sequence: TGTGCCTGCAGTCCCCTCGGGGGCGGCGAAAAACTGTTTTTT.

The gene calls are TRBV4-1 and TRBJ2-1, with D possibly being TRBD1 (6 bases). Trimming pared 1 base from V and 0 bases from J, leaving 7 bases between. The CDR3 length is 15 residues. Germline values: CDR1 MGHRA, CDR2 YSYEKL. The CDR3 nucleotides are TGCGCCAGCAGCCAAGTGACAGGCTCCTACAATGAGCAGTTCTTC. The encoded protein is CASSQVTGSYNEQFF.

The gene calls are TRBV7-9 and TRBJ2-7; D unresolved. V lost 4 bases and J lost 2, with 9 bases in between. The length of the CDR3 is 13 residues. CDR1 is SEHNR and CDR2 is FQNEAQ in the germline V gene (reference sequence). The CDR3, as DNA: TGTGCCAGCAGCTGGCCACCTGCCTACGAGCAGTACTTC. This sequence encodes CASSWPPAYEQYF.

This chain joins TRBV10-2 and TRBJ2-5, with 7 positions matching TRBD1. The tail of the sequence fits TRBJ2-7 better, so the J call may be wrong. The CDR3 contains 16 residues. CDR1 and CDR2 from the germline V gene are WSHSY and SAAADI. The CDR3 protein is CASSESSGQRAYEQYF. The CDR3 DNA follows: TGCGCCAGCAGTGAGTCATCGGGACAGCGAGCCTACGAGCAGTACTTC.

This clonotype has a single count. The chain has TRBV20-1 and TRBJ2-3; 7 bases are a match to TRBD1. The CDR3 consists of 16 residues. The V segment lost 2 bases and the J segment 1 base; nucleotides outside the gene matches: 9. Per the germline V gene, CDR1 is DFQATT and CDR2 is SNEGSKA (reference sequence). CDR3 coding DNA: TGCAGTGCTAGATCTCCCTGGACAGGCGGCACAGATACGCAGTATTTT. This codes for CSARSPWTGGTDTQYF.

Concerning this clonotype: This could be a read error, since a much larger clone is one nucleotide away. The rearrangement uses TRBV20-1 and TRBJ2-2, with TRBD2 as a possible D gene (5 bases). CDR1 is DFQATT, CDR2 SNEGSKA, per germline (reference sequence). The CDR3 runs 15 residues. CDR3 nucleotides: TGCAGTGCCCCGAGAGGAGAGAAAAACACCGGGGAGATGTTTTTT. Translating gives CSAPRGEKNTGEMFF.

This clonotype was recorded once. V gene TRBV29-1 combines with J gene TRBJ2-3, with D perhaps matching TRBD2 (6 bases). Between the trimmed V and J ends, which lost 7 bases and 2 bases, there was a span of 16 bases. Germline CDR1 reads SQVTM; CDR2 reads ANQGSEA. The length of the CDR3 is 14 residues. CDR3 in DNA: TGCAGCGCCCAGTGGGGACTGGACACAGATACGCAGTATTTT. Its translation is CSAQWGLDTDTQYF.

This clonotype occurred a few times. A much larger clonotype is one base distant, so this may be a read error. The CDR3 DNA is TGCAGTGCAACCCCCAACGTTAGCGGGGGAAACAATGAGCAGTACTTC. As protein: CSATPNVSGGNNEQYF. The chain links TRBV20-1 to TRBJ2-7, with 9 bases that match TRBD2. Germline values: CDR1 DFQATT, CDR2 SNEGSKA (reference sequence). J gave up 7 bases and V 6 bases, and 19 bases lay outside the gene matches. The CDR3 contains 16 residues.

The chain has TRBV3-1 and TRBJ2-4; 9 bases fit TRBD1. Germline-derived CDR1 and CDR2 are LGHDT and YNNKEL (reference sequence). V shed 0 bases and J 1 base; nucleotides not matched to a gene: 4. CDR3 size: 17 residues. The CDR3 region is CASSQDPGQGAKNIQYF. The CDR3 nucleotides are TGTGCCAGCAGCCAAGACCCCGGACAGGGGGCCAAAAACATTCAGTACTTC.

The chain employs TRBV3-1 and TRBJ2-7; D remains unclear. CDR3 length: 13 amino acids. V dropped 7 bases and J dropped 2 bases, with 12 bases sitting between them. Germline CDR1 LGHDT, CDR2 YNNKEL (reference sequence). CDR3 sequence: CASKAGATYEQYF. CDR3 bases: TGTGCCAGCAAGGCAGGTGCGACCTACGAGCAGTACTTC.

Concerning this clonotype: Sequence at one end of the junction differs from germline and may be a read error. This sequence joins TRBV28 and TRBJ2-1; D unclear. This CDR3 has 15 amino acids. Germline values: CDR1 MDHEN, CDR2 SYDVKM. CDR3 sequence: CVSIGAFDRTNEQFF. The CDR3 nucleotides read TGTGTCAGCATTGGAGCGTTCGATAGGACCAATGAGCAGTTCTTC.

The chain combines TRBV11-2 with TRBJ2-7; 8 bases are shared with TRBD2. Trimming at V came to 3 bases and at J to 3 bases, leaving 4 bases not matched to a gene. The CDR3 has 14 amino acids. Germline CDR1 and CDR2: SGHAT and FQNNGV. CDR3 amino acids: CASSFPGGLYEQYF. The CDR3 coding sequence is TGTGCCAGCAGCTTTCCGGGGGGGCTCTACGAGCAGTACTTC. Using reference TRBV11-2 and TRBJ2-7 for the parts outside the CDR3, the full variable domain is EAGVAQSPRYKIIEKRQSVAFWCNPISGHATLYWYQQILGQGPKLLIQFQNNGVVDDSQLPKDRFSAERLKGVDSTLKIQPAKLEDSAVYLCASSFPGGLYEQYFGPGTRLTVT.

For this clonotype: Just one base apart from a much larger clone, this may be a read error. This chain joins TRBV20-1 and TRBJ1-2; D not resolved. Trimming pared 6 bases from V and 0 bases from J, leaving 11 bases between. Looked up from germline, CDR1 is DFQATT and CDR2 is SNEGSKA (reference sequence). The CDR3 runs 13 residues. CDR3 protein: CSATYAPNYGYTF. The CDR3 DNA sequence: TGCAGTGCGACCTACGCGCCTAACTATGGCTACACCTTC.